This T cell receptor (beta chain) was profiled in a study of blood T cell repertoires in COVID-19 (dated by TCRdb to the early 2020s). About the study as a whole: Samples covering the acute and convalescent phases of COVID-19 were provided by collaborators in the United States, Italy and Spain. Where HLA class I and class II types were available, the types were taken from metadata supplied by the sample provider, not from assay-based typing. Samples came from the ongoing ImmuneRACE study (first 160 participants) plus 1,254 subjects from 6 global collaborators. The material from the prospective study consisted of cDNA or gDNA derived from T cells, B-cell-depleted T cells, or PBMCs. The repertoires were made available in a free public database intended to serve as a resource for research on the immune response to SARS-CoV-2. The sample metadata nearly always contained a de-identified subject ID, COVID-19 status, age in years and sex. Deeply sampled blood TCRbeta repertoires from subjects exposed to, actively infected with, or recovered from COVID-19 were included in the dataset.

Counted from cysteine to phenylalanine, this CDR3 has 15 amino acids. The sequence is cut down to CDR3 DNA, 45 bases in frame from base 1. Between the V and J ends, shortened by 5 bases and 1 base respectively, the junction contains 14 bases. CDR1 and CDR2 were assigned from the germline V gene (reference sequence) as LNHDA and SQIVND. Whole blood was collected in K2EDTA tubes by collaborating institutions according to the institutions' own protocols. Collaborator samples were shipped for TCRbeta analysis as frozen whole blood, isolated PBMCs, or DNA extracted from either sample type. The immunoSEQ Assay, a bias-controlled multiplex PCR, was used to amplify TCRbeta CDR3 regions from genomic DNA. Turning to the authors' computational methods: The number of nucleated cells in each sample was estimated from the amplification of reference gene primers within the assay. To quantify the absolute abundance of each unique TCRbeta CDR3 rearrangement, sequence reads were collapsed and filtered. For each sample, productive Simpson clonality was calculated as the square root of Simpson's diversity index over productive rearrangements. TCRdb holds this immuneACCESS table with in-frame rearrangements only. Some clones are missing; in checked studies, unresolved V genes explain under half, and the rest has no known cause. V, J and clone size were drawn from that table, and D and trimming were deduced from the DNA. The sample table lists approximately 67,000 clones, approximately 82% of them with a count of one. Together, the top ten hold approximately 6.6% of the sample.

This clone showed up just once. This clone's antigen is unknown. Base qualities are missing; no much larger clone stands one base away. Here is what the overall study found, with its caveats: The amount of clinical and demographic metadata varied by source and participant and was provided uncurated.

Sequencing was done on a sample of peripheral blood. This TCR was recovered from a man in his fifties or sixties with acute or convalescent COVID-19. Recombination joined TRBV19 with TRBJ1-1; the D gene is unclear. The CDR3 in this case is CASSGTRAGNTEAFF. Here is the DNA: TGTGCCAGTAGTGGTACTAGGGCGGGGAACACTGAAGCTTTCTTT. Where the CDR3 stops, the reference TRBV19 and TRBJ1-1 genes take over; the full variable domain is DGGITQSPKYLFRKEGQNVTLSCEQNLNHDAMYWYRQDPGQGLRLIYYSQIVNDFQKGDIAEGYSVSREKKESFPLTVTSAQKNPTAFYLCASSGTRAGNTEAFFGQGTRLTVV.